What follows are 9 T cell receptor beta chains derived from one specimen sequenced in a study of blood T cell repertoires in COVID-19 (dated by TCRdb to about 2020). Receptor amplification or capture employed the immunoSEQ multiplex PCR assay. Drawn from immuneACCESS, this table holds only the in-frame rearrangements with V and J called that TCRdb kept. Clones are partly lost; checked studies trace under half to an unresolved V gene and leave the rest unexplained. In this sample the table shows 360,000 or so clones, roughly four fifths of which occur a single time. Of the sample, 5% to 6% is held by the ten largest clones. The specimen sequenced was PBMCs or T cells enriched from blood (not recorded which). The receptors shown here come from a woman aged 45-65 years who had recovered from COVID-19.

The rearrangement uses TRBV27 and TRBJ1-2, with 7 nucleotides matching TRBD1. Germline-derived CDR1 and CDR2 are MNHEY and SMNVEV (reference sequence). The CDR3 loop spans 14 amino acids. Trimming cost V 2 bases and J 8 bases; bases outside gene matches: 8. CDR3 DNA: TGTGCCAGCAGTTTAGTAAGGGGGCATCAGGGCTACACCTTC. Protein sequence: CASSLVRGHQGYTF.

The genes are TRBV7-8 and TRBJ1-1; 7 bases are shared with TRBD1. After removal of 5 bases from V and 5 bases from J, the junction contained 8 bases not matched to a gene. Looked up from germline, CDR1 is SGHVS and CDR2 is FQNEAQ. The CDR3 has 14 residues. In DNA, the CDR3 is TGTGCCAGCAGCCAGTGGACAGGTGGGACTGAAGCTTTCTTT. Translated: CASSQWTGGTEAFF. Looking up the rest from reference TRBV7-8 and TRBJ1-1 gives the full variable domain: GAGVSQSPRYKVAKRGQDVALRCDPISGHVSLFWYQQALGQGPEFLTYFQNEAQLDKSGLPSDRFFAERPEGSVSTLKIQRTQQEDSAVYLCASSQWTGGTEAFFGQGTRLTVV.

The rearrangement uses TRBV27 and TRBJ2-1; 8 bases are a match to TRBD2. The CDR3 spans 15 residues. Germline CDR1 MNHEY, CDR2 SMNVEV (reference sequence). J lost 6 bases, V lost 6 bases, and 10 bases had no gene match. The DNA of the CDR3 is TGTGCCAGCAGATCCCCGGGACTAGGGGCCAATGAGCAGTTCTTC. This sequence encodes CASRSPGLGANEQFF.

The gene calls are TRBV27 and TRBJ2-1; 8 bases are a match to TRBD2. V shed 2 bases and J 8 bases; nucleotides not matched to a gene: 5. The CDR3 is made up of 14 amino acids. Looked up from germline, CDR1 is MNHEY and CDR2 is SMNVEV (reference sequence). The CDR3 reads CASSLTREGYEQFF. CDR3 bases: TGTGCCAGCAGTTTAACCCGGGAGGGCTATGAGCAGTTCTTC.

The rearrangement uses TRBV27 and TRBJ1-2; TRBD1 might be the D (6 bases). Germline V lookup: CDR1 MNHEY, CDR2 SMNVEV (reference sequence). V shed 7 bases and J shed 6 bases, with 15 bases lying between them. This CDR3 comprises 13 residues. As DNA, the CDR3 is TGTGCCAGCAAACAGACAGGAACCGATGGCTACACCTTC. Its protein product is CASKQTGTDGYTF.

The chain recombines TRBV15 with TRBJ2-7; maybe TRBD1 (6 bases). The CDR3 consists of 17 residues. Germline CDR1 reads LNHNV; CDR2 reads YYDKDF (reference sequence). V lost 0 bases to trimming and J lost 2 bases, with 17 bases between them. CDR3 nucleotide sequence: TGTGCCACCAGCAGAGATGGGGGCAGTGGGTCGACCTACGAGCAGTACTTC. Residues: CATSRDGGSGSTYEQYF.

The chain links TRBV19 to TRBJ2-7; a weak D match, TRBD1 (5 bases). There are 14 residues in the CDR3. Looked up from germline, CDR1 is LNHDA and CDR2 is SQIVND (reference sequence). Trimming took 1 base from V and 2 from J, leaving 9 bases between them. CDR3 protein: CASSIVPGPYEQYF. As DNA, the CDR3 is TGTGCCAGTAGTATAGTCCCAGGGCCCTACGAGCAGTACTTC.

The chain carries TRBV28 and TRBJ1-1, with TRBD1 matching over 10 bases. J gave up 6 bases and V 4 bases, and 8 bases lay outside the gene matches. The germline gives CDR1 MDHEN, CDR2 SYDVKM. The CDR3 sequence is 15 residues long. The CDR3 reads CASSSPGQGGPEAFF. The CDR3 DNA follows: TGTGCCAGCAGTTCCCCTGGACAGGGGGGCCCTGAAGCTTTCTTT.

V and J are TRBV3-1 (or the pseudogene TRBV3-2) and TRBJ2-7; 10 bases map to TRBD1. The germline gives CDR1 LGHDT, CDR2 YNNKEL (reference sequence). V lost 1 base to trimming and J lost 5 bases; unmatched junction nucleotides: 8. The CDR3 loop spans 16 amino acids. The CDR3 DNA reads TGTGCCAGCAGCCAAGCTCGGACAGGGGGTAAGAACGAGCAGTACTTC. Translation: CASSQARTGGKNEQYF.